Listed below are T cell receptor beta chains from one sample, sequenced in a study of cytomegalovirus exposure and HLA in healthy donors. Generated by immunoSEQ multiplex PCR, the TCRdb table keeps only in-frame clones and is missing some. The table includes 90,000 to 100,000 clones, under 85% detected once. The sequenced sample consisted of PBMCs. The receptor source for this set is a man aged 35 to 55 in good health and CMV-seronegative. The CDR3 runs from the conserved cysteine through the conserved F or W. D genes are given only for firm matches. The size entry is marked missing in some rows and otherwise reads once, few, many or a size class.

TGTGCCAGCAGCTGGACAGGGGCAGTAAAACTGTTTTTT CASSWTGAVKLFF TRBJ1-4 TRBV7-6 TRBD1 -
TGCGCCAGCAGCCAAGTTTGGTACGGGGGGAATGGCTACACCTTC CASSQVWYGGNGYTF TRBJ1-2 TRBV4-3 - once
TGCGCCAGCAGCTTGGGCCGGACAGGGGCAATCTATGGCTACACCTTC CASSLGRTGAIYGYTF TRBJ1-2 TRBV5-1 TRBD1 -
TGTGCCAGCAGCTTAACAAAGGACAATCTGCGAGAGACCCAGTACTTC CASSLTKDNLRETQYF TRBJ2-5 TRBV5-6 - -
TGTGCCAGCAGGAATAGCGGATCCGCCTACGAGCAGTACTTC CASRNSGSAYEQYF TRBJ2-7 TRBV28 - -
TGTTCCAGCAGCTTAGTTGAAGACAGGCGCAAGCATTTT CSSSLVEDRRKHF TRBJ1-5 TRBV7-9 - -
TGCGCCAGCAGCTACGGGACTAGTGTCAATGAGCAGTTCTTC CASSYGTSVNEQFF TRBJ2-1 TRBV5-1 TRBD2 -
TGTGCCAGCAGCTTGGGGACTATTCCTGCAGGTGAGCAGTTCTTC CASSLGTIPAGEQFF TRBJ2-1 TRBV5-4 - -
TGTGCCAGCAGCTTGTCCGGGTCCTACAATGAGCAGTTCTTC CASSLSGSYNEQFF TRBJ2-1 TRBV7-8 - -
TGTGCCAGCAATTACGAGGCGGGGGTCCAAACAGATACGCAGTATTTT CASNYEAGVQTDTQYF TRBJ2-3 TRBV5-8 TRBD2 -
TGTGCCAGCAGCGCACCTAGCGGGGGGTTCCCCGGGGTCGAGCAGTACTTC CASSAPSGGFPGVEQYF TRBJ2-7 TRBV5-6 TRBD2 few
TGTGCCAGCAGCATCGGGGTCACAGATACGCAGTATTTT CASSIGVTDTQYF TRBJ2-3 TRBV11-3 - -
TGTGCCAGCAGCTTGCGGGGGTCCAATCAGCCCCAGCATTTT CASSLRGSNQPQHF TRBJ1-5 TRBV5-4 - -
TGTGCCAGCAGCTTCACTAGCGCCTACGAGCAGTACTTC CASSFTSAYEQYF TRBJ2-7 TRBV5-4 TRBD2 -
TGTGCCAGCAGCCCGGGGGGCTGGACTGAAGCTTTCTTT CASSPGGWTEAFF TRBJ1-1 TRBV6-5 - -
TGTGCCAGCAGCGTCAGACAGGGAAGCACCGGGGAGCTGTTTTTT CASSVRQGSTGELFF TRBJ2-2 TRBV9 TRBD1 -
TGTGCCAGCAGCTGGCGACTAGCGGGAGAAAGGATCGAGACCCAGTACTTC CASSWRLAGERIETQYF TRBJ2-5 TRBV5-6 TRBD2 -
TGTGCCAGCAGTTACTCAACTCTATCAGGATCACCCCTCCACTTT CASSYSTLSGSPLHF TRBJ1-6 TRBV6-6 - once
TGTGCCATCAGAGCCGGGACAGGGGCCTCATTGGTAGGGGCCAACGTCCTGACTTTC CAIRAGTGASLVGANVLTF TRBJ2-6 TRBV10-3 TRBD1 few
TGTGCCAGCAGCGTGGGGTTGGGGGCCGAAAAACTGTTTTTT CASSVGLGAEKLFF TRBJ1-4 TRBV9 - -
TGTGCCAGCAACAGGTTCAACGATGAGCAGTTCTTC CASNRFNDEQFF TRBJ2-1 TRBV6-6 - -
TGTGCCAGCAGCCTGGACAGGGGGTATCAGCCCCAGCATTTT CASSLDRGYQPQHF TRBJ1-5 TRBV7-9 TRBD1 -
TGTGCCACCAGCAGAGATCCTAACAATGAGCAGTTCTTC CATSRDPNNEQFF TRBJ2-1 TRBV15 - -
TGTGCCAGCAGCTTGGTCGGGGTGGGTGGCTACACCTTC CASSLVGVGGYTF TRBJ1-2 TRBV5-4 - -
TGTGCCAGCAGTTCTACAGGGTCCGGGGAGCTGTTTTTT CASSSTGSGELFF TRBJ2-2 TRBV28 - -
TGTGCCAGTAGTCTGACGGGGGGAACCGGGGAGCTGTTTTTT CASSLTGGTGELFF TRBJ2-2 TRBV19 TRBD2 -
TGTGCCAGCTCACCTTTTAGCGGGGGATCCTACAATGAGCAGTTCTTC CASSPFSGGSYNEQFF TRBJ2-1 TRBV18 TRBD2 -
TGTGCCTGGAGCTTGGGAGGGAGTGGGGGCAATCAGCCCCAGCATTTT CAWSLGGSGGNQPQHF TRBJ1-5 TRBV30 - -
TGTGCCATCAGATCGGGGTTAACGGAGACCCAGTACTTC CAIRSGLTETQYF TRBJ2-5 TRBV10-3 - -
TGTGCCAGCAGCGTTGCCGGGACTATGAGCTCCTACGAGCAGTACTTC CASSVAGTMSSYEQYF TRBJ2-7 TRBV9 TRBD2 -
TGCGCCAGCAGCCAAGATGAGGGAGGCGGGTACAATGAGCAGTTCTTC CASSQDEGGGYNEQFF TRBJ2-1 TRBV4-3 - -
TGTGCCAGTATGAGAACCATCGGGACAGTGCGCAATGAGCAGTTCTTC CASMRTIGTVRNEQFF TRBJ2-1 TRBV19 TRBD1 -
TGCGCCAGCAGTGATACTGGGAGGATGAGCGGAGAGACCCAGTACTTC CASSDTGRMSGETQYF TRBJ2-5 TRBV10-2 - -
TGTGCCAGCAGCCAAGGCCCAGGGGCGAGTAATGAAAAACTGTTTTTT CASSQGPGASNEKLFF TRBJ1-4 TRBV11-2 - -
TGTGCCAGCAGCAAAGGGACAGCTTACGAGCAGTACTTC CASSKGTAYEQYF TRBJ2-7 TRBV7-7 TRBD1 once
TGTGCCAGCAGCCAGGCAACAGGGACTAATTCACCCCTCCACTTT CASSQATGTNSPLHF TRBJ1-6 TRBV14 - -
TGTGCAAGTCGCTTGGACAGTAATTTAATGAACACTGAAGCTTTCTTT CASRLDSNLMNTEAFF TRBJ1-1 TRBV12-2 - few
TGTGCCAGCAGTCGCGAGCCTAGCGGGTTCTACGAGCAGTACTTC CASSREPSGFYEQYF TRBJ2-7 TRBV28 TRBD2 once
TGTGCCACCAGCAGAGATTCCAGGCAGGCGAACACTGAAGCTTTCTTT CATSRDSRQANTEAFF TRBJ1-1 TRBV15 - -
TGTGCCAGCAGCGTAGCTACCGGGCAGGGGGGACCCTACGAGCAGTACTTC CASSVATGQGGPYEQYF TRBJ2-7 TRBV9 - once
TGTGCCTGGAGTGGAACAGGGGGTTTTGAAAAACTGTTTTTT CAWSGTGGFEKLFF TRBJ1-4 TRBV30 TRBD1 -
TGTGCCAGCAGCTTAGAAGCGGACGAATACAATGAGCAGTTCTTC CASSLEADEYNEQFF TRBJ2-1 TRBV7-4 - few
TGTGCCTGGAGTGTACTATCGAGACAGCCCGGGCGTAGAGGGGGGGACGGCTACACCTTC CAWSVLSRQPGRRGGDGYTF TRBJ1-2 TRBV30 - -
TGTGCCAGCAGCTTAGGGGACAGAGTCATCACAGATACGCAGTATTTT CASSLGDRVITDTQYF TRBJ2-3 TRBV7-6 TRBD1 -
TGTGCCTGGAGTTTAGACTACGAGCAGTACTTC CAWSLDYEQYF TRBJ2-7 TRBV30 - -
TGCGCCAGCAGCATCTCCTCGGGGGTTAACTATGGCTACACCTTC CASSISSGVNYGYTF TRBJ1-2 TRBV5-1 - few
TGTGCCAGCCAACTAGGGCAGGGGGCTTGGTACGAGCAGTACTTC CASQLGQGAWYEQYF TRBJ2-7 TRBV28 TRBD1 few
TGTGCCAGCAGTTTAGTCTCGACTGTCTACTACGAGCAGTACTTC CASSLVSTVYYEQYF TRBJ2-7 TRBV27 - -
TGTGCCAGCAGCTTCCGGGACAGGTCCTACGAGCAGTACTTC CASSFRDRSYEQYF TRBJ2-7 TRBV11-3 TRBD1 once
TGTGCCAGCAGCTTGTCTAGCGGGAATTACAATGAGCAGTTCTTC CASSLSSGNYNEQFF TRBJ2-1 TRBV5-5 TRBD2 -
TGTGCCACCAGCATACGAGACATTAATGAAAAACTGTTTTTT CATSIRDINEKLFF TRBJ1-4 TRBV15 - -